This TCR beta chain was documented in a study of blood T cell repertoires in COVID-19. V shed 0 bases, J shed 3 bases, and the junction held 8 bases outside the gene matches. The germline V gene has CDR1 SGHRS and CDR2 YFSETQ. The CDR3 has 17 amino acids. Seattle researchers signed up patients amid active infection and tracked them longitudinally. This clone was seen just once. The method was immunoSEQ multiplex PCR; TCRdb's version includes in-frame clones alone and lacks a portion of them. This table holds more than 200,000 clones, more than 85% found once. V usage is TRBV5-1 and J usage is TRBJ2-3; 9 bases are shared with TRBD2. The specimen sequenced was peripheral blood. The sequence was collected from a woman aged 60 to 75 with COVID-19, enrolled during active disease. The CDR3 loop reads CASSLGHGAGGTDTQYF. The CDR3 DNA reads as TGCGCCAGCAGCTTGGGGCATGGAGCGGGAGGAACAGATACGCAGTATTTT.